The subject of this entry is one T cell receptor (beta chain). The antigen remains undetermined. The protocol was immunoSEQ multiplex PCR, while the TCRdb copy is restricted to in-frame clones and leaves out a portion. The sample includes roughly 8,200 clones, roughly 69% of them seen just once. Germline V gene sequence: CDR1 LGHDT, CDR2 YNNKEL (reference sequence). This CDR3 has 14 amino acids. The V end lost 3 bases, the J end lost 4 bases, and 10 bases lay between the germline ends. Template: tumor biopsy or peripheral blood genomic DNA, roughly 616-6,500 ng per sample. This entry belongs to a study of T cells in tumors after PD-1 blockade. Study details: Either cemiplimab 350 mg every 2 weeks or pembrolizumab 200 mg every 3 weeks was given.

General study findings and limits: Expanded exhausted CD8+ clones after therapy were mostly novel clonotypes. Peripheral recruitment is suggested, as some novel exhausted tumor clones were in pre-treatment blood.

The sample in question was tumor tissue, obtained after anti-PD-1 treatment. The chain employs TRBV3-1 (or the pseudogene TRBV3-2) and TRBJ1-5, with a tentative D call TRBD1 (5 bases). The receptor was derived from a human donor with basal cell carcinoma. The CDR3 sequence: CASSQGLLNQPQHF. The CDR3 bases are TGTGCCAGCAGCCAGGGACTTTTAAATCAGCCCCAGCATTTT.